The sequence of this T cell receptor (beta chain) was determined in a study of blood T cells in healthy people across ages. This clonotype was seen only once. What it recognizes is unknown. General study findings and limits: A roughly linear age-dependent decrease characterized TCR beta diversity per million T cells. The lack of PBMC sorting stopped any conclusive naive versus antigen-experienced comparison.

Alongside a J-beta primer mix, a sample-barcoded 5' primer served in a second PCR lasting about 6 to 11 cycles. One entry per CDR3 protein results from TCRdb running MiXCR on the 5' RACE reads. Here the sample spans some 760,000 distinct CDR3 sequences, more than 20% being singletons. These data are also associated with another study on T cells of mothers and their children. That report adds: Every mother supplied over 8.5 million TCR beta CDR3 reads and every child around 3 million.

The origin of this receptor is a boy between 10 and 17 years old in good health. The source material was blood.

CDR3 sequence (DNA): TGTGCCAGCAGTGAAGGAACTAGCGGCCCCACAGATACGCAGTATTTT. Residues: CASSEGTSGPTDTQYF. The rearrangement uses TRBV25-1 and TRBJ2-3, with 8 positions matching TRBD2. Unmatched junction bases numbered 6, after V lost 2 bases and J lost 2 bases. Germline CDR1 reads MGHDK; CDR2 reads SYGVNS. CDR3 size: 16 residues.